This TCR beta chain appears in the sequencing data of a study of regulatory T cells in long-lasting Graves disease. This clonotype came up many times. Building the TCR beta libraries relied on iRepertoire HTBI primers, and CDR3 regions underwent Arm-PCR. Each CDR3 protein gets one entry after TCRdb re-called the multiplex PCR reads with MiXCR. The table shows approximately 690,000 distinct CDR3 sequences, with 25% to 30% occurring only once. As for time point: persistent/refractory GD, antithyroid drugs over 5 years with positive TRAb. Generation of the TCR library employed RNA extracted from PBMCs. In Xi'an, China, an endocrinology department was the source of patients. Trimming took 6 bases from V and 9 from J, leaving 15 bases between them. Germline V gives CDR1 DFQATT, CDR2 SNEGSKA (reference sequence). CDR3 size: 11 residues.

The source is a female donor with Graves disease. The material was peripheral blood mononuclear cells (PBMCs), obtained when the disease was refractory, from a patient treated with antithyroid drugs. The rearrangement links TRBV20-1 to TRBJ2-7; the D call may be TRBD1 or TRBD2 (5 bases each). The CDR3 sequence: CSAKGPAVQYF. The CDR3, as DNA: TGCAGTGCCAAGGGACCTGCGGTGCAGTACTTC.